The rows below give T cell receptor beta chains drawn from one sample of a study of T cell responses to AZD1222 COVID-19 vaccine. Some clones are missing from TCRdb's copy, which holds only in-frame ones; the method was immunoSEQ multiplex PCR. The sample yields tens of thousands of clones, around 90% seen once. Here the sequenced sample was peripheral blood, taken on day 0 of AZD1222 vaccination. These receptors came from an adult in good health. CDR3s include the opening cysteine and the closing phenylalanine or tryptophan.

J,V,CDR3
TRBJ1-1,TRBV2,CASSFDRVATEAFF
TRBJ2-7,TRBV6-5,CASQPGLHSYEQYF
TRBJ1-5,TRBV5-8,CASSLTNYQPQHF
TRBJ2-7,TRBV5-4,CASSLAGGIDEQYF
TRBJ2-2,TRBV11-3,CASSLGASGPGGELFF
TRBJ2-4,TRBV10-2,CASRGALKLAKNIQYF
TRBJ1-4,TRBV5-4,CASSSGTGAEKLFF
TRBJ2-5,TRBV18,CASSPARTETQYF
TRBJ1-2,TRBV2,CASRIGTDYGYTF
TRBJ2-5,TRBV7-2,CASSLVIPGTQYF
TRBJ1-2,TRBV18,CASSRDREAQGYTF
TRBJ2-3,TRBV7-2,CASSLGRRDTQYF
TRBJ2-3,TRBV7-9,CASSSSQLGGHTDTQYF
TRBJ2-5,TRBV19,CASSTLTGESRETQYF
TRBJ1-2,TRBV6-5,CASRTDRGAEDGYTF
TRBJ1-5,TRBV19,CASPGQFRMKEPQHF
TRBJ2-6,TRBV5-6,CASSGYWLSTSGANVLTF
TRBJ2-3,TRBV4-2,CASSQVLAGDPSTDTQYF
TRBJ2-1,TRBV10-3,CAASTSGSTSSYNEQFF
TRBJ1-2,TRBV2,CASSGEGPDYGYTF
TRBJ2-1,TRBV3-1/TRBV3-2,CASSHRDYNEQFF
TRBJ2-3,TRBV2,CASRGLAGGRTDTQYF
TRBJ1-2,TRBV5-5,CASSLGQANYGYTF
TRBJ1-6,TRBV3-1/TRBV3-2,CASSPGKGWGNSPLHF
TRBJ1-6,TRBV6-5,CASIFIRGNSPLHF
TRBJ2-1,TRBV5-4,CASSRGSSYNEQFF
TRBJ1-5,TRBV19,CASSMMGVSNQPQHF
TRBJ1-2,TRBV10-3,CAISDPTDKRLYGYTF
TRBJ1-2,TRBV11-2,CASSLDNRNYGYTF
TRBJ1-5,TRBV19,CASSTVGGQPQHF
TRBJ2-1,TRBV11-3,CASSVDRSSDNEQFF
TRBJ2-1,TRBV27,CASSLSYSYNEQFF
TRBJ1-2,TRBV28,CASTRGGAGYTF
TRBJ2-5,TRBV3-1/TRBV3-2,CASSQEKASGPTRGETQYF
TRBJ1-5,TRBV9,CASSPSYSNQPQHF
TRBJ2-1,TRBV6-5,CASTLGPGKDEQFF
TRBJ2-2,TRBV5-8,CASSPSRDREFAGELFF
TRBJ2-1,TRBV27,CASSPKTGWVQDEQFF
TRBJ1-6,TRBV19,CASRHRGQANSPLHF
TRBJ2-7,TRBV11-2,CASSLEPGQGTYEQYF
TRBJ1-5,TRBV6-5,CASSAESRAPQHF
TRBJ2-7,TRBV7-6,CASSSGLAAATENYEQYF
TRBJ1-2,TRBV10-3,CAISDRGYYGYTF
TRBJ2-7,TRBV2,CASRGELYEQYF
TRBJ1-2,TRBV29-1,CSVDQRFNYGYTF
TRBJ1-2,TRBV28,CASRPSGSAVYTF